A selection of T cell receptor beta chains follows, all from one sample in a study of T cells after posttransplantation cyclophosphamide. This table comes from immunoSEQ multiplex PCR, and its TCRdb copy is limited to in-frame clones, with some not included. There are 20,000 to 30,000 clones in the sample, none observed a single time. The specimen was PBMCs. Receptors were obtained from a woman aged 45-59 years in good health, CMV-negative, and a related stem cell transplant donor. Both conserved end residues are part of each CDR3. Each record gives: D gene, V gene, J gene, clone size, CDR3 length, CDR3 protein, CDR3 DNA. A D gene is named only where the DNA matches it firmly. Clone size is shown for a subset of rows, as once, few, many or a class of expanded clone.

d_gene: -; v_gene: TRBV4-1; j_gene: TRBJ1-1; abundance: many; len: 14; CDR3aa: CASSRILVNTEAFF; CDR3nt: TGCGCCAGCAGCCGGATTCTAGTGAACACTGAAGCTTTCTTT
d_gene: -; v_gene: TRBV14; j_gene: TRBJ2-5; abundance: many; len: 15; CDR3aa: CASSQGGTSQETQYF; CDR3nt: TGTGCCAGCAGCCAAGGTGGGACAAGCCAAGAGACCCAGTACTTC
d_gene: TRBD1; v_gene: TRBV7-2; j_gene: TRBJ1-3; abundance: many; len: 15; CDR3aa: CASSLQGAAGNTIYF; CDR3nt: TGTGCCAGCAGCTTACAGGGGGCGGCTGGAAACACCATATATTTT
d_gene: -; v_gene: TRBV2; j_gene: TRBJ2-7; abundance: many; len: 11; CDR3aa: CASSERSGQYF; CDR3nt: TGTGCCAGCAGTGAAAGGTCGGGGCAGTACTTC
d_gene: TRBD1; v_gene: TRBV19; j_gene: TRBJ1-6; abundance: many; len: 15; CDR3aa: CASSNRDSYNSPLHF; CDR3nt: TGTGCCAGTAGTAACCGGGACAGCTATAATTCACCCCTCCACTTT
d_gene: -; v_gene: TRBV7-2; j_gene: TRBJ1-5; abundance: many; len: 15; CDR3aa: CASSSSGTTNQPQHF; CDR3nt: TGTGCCAGCAGCTCATCCGGGACAACAAATCAGCCCCAGCATTTT
d_gene: TRBD2; v_gene: TRBV5-1; j_gene: TRBJ2-5; abundance: many; len: 17; CDR3aa: CASRGLTSGGSQETQYF; CDR3nt: TGCGCCAGCAGGGGGTTGACAAGCGGGGGGAGTCAAGAGACCCAGTACTTC
d_gene: TRBD1; v_gene: TRBV18; j_gene: TRBJ2-3; abundance: many; len: 15; CDR3aa: CASSPVDRTTDTQYF; CDR3nt: TGTGCCAGCTCACCCGTGGACAGGACCACAGATACGCAGTATTTT
d_gene: -; v_gene: TRBV5-1; j_gene: TRBJ2-4; abundance: many; len: 15; CDR3aa: CASSLWFGQKNIQYF; CDR3nt: TGCGCCAGCAGCTTGTGGTTTGGACAGAAAAACATTCAGTACTTC
d_gene: TRBD2; v_gene: TRBV28; j_gene: TRBJ2-3; abundance: few; len: 18; CDR3aa: CASRLAAGERGAGDTQYF; CDR3nt: TGTGCCAGCAGATTAGCAGCGGGAGAGAGGGGGGCTGGGGATACGCAGTATTTT
d_gene: -; v_gene: TRBV28; j_gene: TRBJ1-2; abundance: many; len: 13; CDR3aa: CASSPRGRGGYTF; CDR3nt: TGTGCCAGCAGCCCCCGAGGGCGCGGGGGCTACACCTTC
d_gene: TRBD1; v_gene: TRBV7-9; j_gene: TRBJ2-7; abundance: many; len: 17; CDR3aa: CASSSGTGATYAYEQYF; CDR3nt: TGTGCCAGCAGCTCCGGGACAGGAGCTACTTATGCCTACGAGCAGTACTTC
d_gene: -; v_gene: TRBV27; j_gene: TRBJ2-7; abundance: many; len: 13; CDR3aa: CASSLQVAYEQYF; CDR3nt: TGTGCCAGCAGTTTACAGGTAGCCTACGAGCAGTACTTC
d_gene: -; v_gene: TRBV7-2; j_gene: TRBJ2-6; abundance: many; len: 15; CDR3aa: CASSLATAGANVLTF; CDR3nt: TGTGCCAGCAGCTTAGCGACAGCTGGGGCCAACGTCCTGACTTTC
d_gene: TRBD2; v_gene: TRBV19; j_gene: TRBJ2-2; abundance: many; len: 17; CDR3aa: CASSIIGMEGGTGELFF; CDR3nt: TGTGCCAGTAGTATAATCGGCATGGAGGGAGGGACCGGGGAGCTGTTTTTT
d_gene: -; v_gene: TRBV7-9; j_gene: TRBJ2-6; abundance: many; len: 17; CDR3aa: CASSASIAVSGANVLTF; CDR3nt: TGTGCCAGCAGCGCAAGTATAGCCGTATCTGGGGCCAACGTCCTGACTTTC
d_gene: TRBD2; v_gene: TRBV5-1; j_gene: TRBJ2-3; abundance: many; len: 24; CDR3aa: CASSLALRTPTGLAGGRGTDTQYF; CDR3nt: TGCGCCAGCAGCTTGGCCCTGAGGACCCCGACCGGACTAGCGGGAGGTAGGGGGACAGATACGCAGTATTTT
d_gene: -; v_gene: TRBV5-1; j_gene: TRBJ1-1; abundance: many; len: 18; CDR3aa: CASSLNPGTTDVNTEAFF; CDR3nt: TGCGCCAGCAGCCTTAACCCCGGGACAACAGACGTGAACACTGAAGCTTTCTTT
d_gene: -; v_gene: TRBV19; j_gene: TRBJ2-1; abundance: many; len: 15; CDR3aa: CAYAGRQSSYNEQFF; CDR3nt: TGTGCCTATGCGGGGAGACAGAGCTCCTACAATGAGCAGTTCTTC
d_gene: -; v_gene: TRBV18; j_gene: TRBJ2-1; abundance: many; len: 14; CDR3aa: CASSLLTGYNEQFF; CDR3nt: TGTGCCAGCTCACTCCTTACAGGGTACAATGAGCAGTTCTTC
d_gene: -; v_gene: TRBV28; j_gene: TRBJ1-2; abundance: many; len: 12; CDR3aa: CASRELGLGYTF; CDR3nt: TGTGCCAGCAGAGAGTTGGGGCTAGGCTACACCTTC
d_gene: TRBD2; v_gene: TRBV5-4; j_gene: TRBJ2-5; abundance: many; len: 17; CDR3aa: CASSLGGFGRVGETQYF; CDR3nt: TGTGCCAGCAGCTTGGGGGGGTTTGGGAGGGTAGGGGAGACCCAGTACTTC
d_gene: -; v_gene: TRBV10-2; j_gene: TRBJ2-2; abundance: many; len: 13; CDR3aa: CASSESVTGELFF; CDR3nt: TGCGCCAGCAGTGAGAGCGTGACCGGGGAGCTGTTTTTT
d_gene: -; v_gene: TRBV6-6; j_gene: TRBJ1-2; abundance: many; len: 15; CDR3aa: CASSYSDRAVNGYTF; CDR3nt: TGTGCCAGCAGTTACTCGGACAGAGCCGTGAATGGCTACACCTTC
d_gene: -; v_gene: TRBV11-2; j_gene: TRBJ1-1; abundance: many; len: 12; CDR3aa: CASSLWGREAFF; CDR3nt: TGTGCCAGCAGCTTATGGGGGCGAGAAGCTTTCTTT
d_gene: TRBD2; v_gene: TRBV19; j_gene: TRBJ2-1; abundance: many; len: 15; CDR3aa: CASSAGTSSYNEQFF; CDR3nt: TGTGCCAGTAGTGCCGGGACTAGCTCCTACAATGAGCAGTTCTTC
d_gene: -; v_gene: TRBV19; j_gene: TRBJ1-1; abundance: many; len: 12; CDR3aa: CASSRDTPEAFF; CDR3nt: TGTGCCAGTAGTCGGGACACCCCTGAAGCTTTCTTT
d_gene: TRBD2; v_gene: TRBV7-3; j_gene: TRBJ2-1; abundance: many; len: 15; CDR3aa: CASSLLSGGYNEQFF; CDR3nt: TGTGCCAGCAGCTTACTAAGCGGGGGTTACAATGAGCAGTTCTTC
d_gene: TRBD2; v_gene: TRBV5-1; j_gene: TRBJ2-1; abundance: many; len: 13; CDR3aa: CASSPTTSGEQFF; CDR3nt: TGCGCCAGCAGCCCGACGACTAGCGGGGAGCAGTTCTTC
d_gene: -; v_gene: TRBV9; j_gene: TRBJ2-7; abundance: many; len: 14; CDR3aa: CASSVGGSSYEQYF; CDR3nt: TGTGCCAGCAGCGTCGGGGGAAGCTCCTACGAGCAGTACTTC
d_gene: TRBD1; v_gene: TRBV4-2; j_gene: TRBJ1-1; abundance: many; len: 15; CDR3aa: CASSQERQGLSEAFF; CDR3nt: TGTGCCAGCAGCCAAGAACGACAGGGGCTCTCTGAAGCTTTCTTT
d_gene: TRBD1; v_gene: TRBV7-9; j_gene: TRBJ2-7; abundance: many; len: 15; CDR3aa: CASSYPGQGNYEQYF; CDR3nt: TGTGCCAGCAGTTACCCGGGACAGGGAAACTACGAGCAGTACTTC
d_gene: TRBD2; v_gene: TRBV5-1; j_gene: TRBJ2-7; abundance: few; len: 15; CDR3aa: CASSEKTSEVSEQYF; CDR3nt: TGCGCCAGCAGCGAAAAGACTAGCGAGGTCTCCGAGCAGTACTTC
d_gene: TRBD1; v_gene: TRBV28; j_gene: TRBJ1-1; abundance: many; len: 13; CDR3aa: CASSPQGFTEAFF; CDR3nt: TGTGCCAGCAGTCCACAGGGGTTCACTGAAGCTTTCTTT
d_gene: TRBD1; v_gene: TRBV7-3; j_gene: TRBJ2-3; abundance: many; len: 16; CDR3aa: CASSLTRDRGTDTQYF; CDR3nt: TGTGCCAGCAGCTTAACCAGGGACAGGGGGACCGATACGCAGTATTTT
d_gene: TRBD1; v_gene: TRBV11-2; j_gene: TRBJ2-3; abundance: few; len: 16; CDR3aa: CASSLVSGQSTDTQYF; CDR3nt: TGTGCCAGCAGCTTAGTCTCGGGACAGAGCACAGATACGCAGTATTTT
d_gene: TRBD1; v_gene: TRBV19; j_gene: TRBJ1-1; abundance: many; len: 16; CDR3aa: CASSRGQGASMTEAFF; CDR3nt: TGTGCCAGTAGTAGAGGACAGGGGGCTAGTATGACTGAAGCTTTCTTT
d_gene: TRBD1; v_gene: TRBV19; j_gene: TRBJ1-2; abundance: many; len: 14; CDR3aa: CASSATGDSGGYTF; CDR3nt: TGTGCCAGTAGTGCGACAGGGGACTCGGGCGGCTACACCTTC
d_gene: -; v_gene: TRBV11-2; j_gene: TRBJ2-7; abundance: many; len: 15; CDR3aa: CASSLDGAGPYEQYF; CDR3nt: TGTGCCAGCAGCTTAGACGGAGCGGGCCCCTACGAGCAGTACTTC
d_gene: TRBD2; v_gene: TRBV5-1; j_gene: TRBJ2-5; abundance: many; len: 16; CDR3aa: CASSLELAGGTETQYF; CDR3nt: TGCGCCAGCAGCTTAGAACTAGCGGGAGGGACAGAGACCCAGTACTTC
d_gene: -; v_gene: TRBV10-3; j_gene: TRBJ1-6; abundance: many; len: 14; CDR3aa: CAISEQAYNSPLHF; CDR3nt: TGTGCCATCAGTGAGCAGGCGTATAATTCACCCCTCCACTTT
d_gene: -; v_gene: TRBV7-9; j_gene: TRBJ2-7; abundance: many; len: 13; CDR3aa: CASSPQLTYEQYF; CDR3nt: TGTGCCAGCAGCCCACAGCTTACCTACGAGCAGTACTTC
d_gene: TRBD1; v_gene: TRBV5-8; j_gene: TRBJ1-4; abundance: many; len: 15; CDR3aa: CASSSSGDRSHKLFF; CDR3nt: TGTGCCAGCAGCTCGAGCGGGGACAGGTCGCACAAACTGTTTTTT
d_gene: -; v_gene: TRBV5-1; j_gene: TRBJ2-2; abundance: many; len: 15; CDR3aa: CASSLEAGLTGELFF; CDR3nt: TGCGCCAGCAGCCTGGAGGCGGGGCTGACCGGGGAGCTGTTTTTT
d_gene: TRBD2; v_gene: TRBV7-2; j_gene: TRBJ2-5; abundance: many; len: 16; CDR3aa: CASSLAGGGAAETQYF; CDR3nt: TGTGCCAGCAGCTTAGCTGGCGGGGGGGCCGCGGAGACCCAGTACTTC
d_gene: TRBD1; v_gene: TRBV4-1; j_gene: TRBJ1-6; abundance: many; len: 17; CDR3aa: CASSQPTGGAGNSPLHF; CDR3nt: TGCGCCAGCAGCCAACCTACAGGGGGCGCGGGTAATTCACCCCTCCACTTT
d_gene: -; v_gene: TRBV19; j_gene: TRBJ2-7; abundance: many; len: 13; CDR3aa: CASSAGFGYEQYF; CDR3nt: TGTGCCAGTAGTGCAGGGTTTGGCTACGAGCAGTACTTC
d_gene: TRBD2; v_gene: TRBV28; j_gene: TRBJ2-5; abundance: many; len: 16; CDR3aa: CASSGLAGVKVETQYF; CDR3nt: TGTGCCAGCAGTGGACTAGCGGGAGTTAAGGTAGAGACCCAGTACTTC
d_gene: -; v_gene: TRBV7-9; j_gene: TRBJ1-4; abundance: many; len: 15; CDR3aa: CASSLGGHGGEKLFF; CDR3nt: TGTGCCAGCAGCTTAGGGGGGCATGGGGGTGAAAAACTGTTTTTT
d_gene: TRBD2; v_gene: TRBV5-1; j_gene: TRBJ2-3; abundance: many; len: 14; CDR3aa: CASSGLAGVDTQYF; CDR3nt: TGCGCCAGCAGCGGGCTAGCGGGAGTGGATACGCAGTATTTT
d_gene: TRBD1; v_gene: TRBV2; j_gene: TRBJ2-5; abundance: -; len: 17; CDR3aa: CASTPPRTGGGRETQYF; CDR3nt: TGTGCCAGCACCCCCCCCCGGACAGGGGGTGGGAGAGAGACCCAGTACTTC